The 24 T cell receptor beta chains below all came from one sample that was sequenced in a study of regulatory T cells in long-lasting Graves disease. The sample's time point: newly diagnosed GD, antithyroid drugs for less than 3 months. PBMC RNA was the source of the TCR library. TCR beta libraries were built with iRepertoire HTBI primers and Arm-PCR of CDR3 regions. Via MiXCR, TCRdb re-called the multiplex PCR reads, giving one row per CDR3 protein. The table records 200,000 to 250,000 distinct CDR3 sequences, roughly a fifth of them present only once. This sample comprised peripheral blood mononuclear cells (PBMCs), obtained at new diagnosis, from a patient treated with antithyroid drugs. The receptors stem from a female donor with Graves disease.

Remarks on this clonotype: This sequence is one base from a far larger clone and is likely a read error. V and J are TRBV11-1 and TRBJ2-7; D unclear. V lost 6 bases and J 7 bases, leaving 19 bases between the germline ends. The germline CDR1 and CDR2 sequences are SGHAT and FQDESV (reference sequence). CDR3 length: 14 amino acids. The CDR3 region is CASSEWLSYNEQYF. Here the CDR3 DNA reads TGTGCCAGCAGTGAATGGCTCTCCTACAATGAGCAGTACTTC.

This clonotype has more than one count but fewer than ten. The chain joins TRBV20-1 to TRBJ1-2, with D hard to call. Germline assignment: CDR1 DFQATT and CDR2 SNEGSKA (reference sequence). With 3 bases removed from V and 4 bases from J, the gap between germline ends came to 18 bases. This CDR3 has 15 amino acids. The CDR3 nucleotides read TGCAGTGCTAGTCCATCGTGGGCGCCGGGCTATGGCTACACCTTC. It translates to CSASPSWAPGYGYTF.

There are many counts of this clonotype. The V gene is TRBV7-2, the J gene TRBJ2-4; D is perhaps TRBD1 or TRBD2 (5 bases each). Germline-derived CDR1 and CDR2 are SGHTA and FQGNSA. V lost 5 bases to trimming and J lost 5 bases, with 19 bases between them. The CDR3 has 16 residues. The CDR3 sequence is CASSNPYRDPQNIQYF. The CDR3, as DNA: TGTGCCAGCAGCAATCCCTACCGGGACCCACAAAACATTCAGTACTTC. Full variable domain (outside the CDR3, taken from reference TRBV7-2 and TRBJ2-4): GAGVSQSPSNKVTEKGKDVELRCDPISGHTALYWYRQSLGQGLEFLIYFQGNSAPDKSGLPSDRFSAERTGGSVSTLTIQRTQQEDSAVYLCASSNPYRDPQNIQYFGAGTRLSVL.

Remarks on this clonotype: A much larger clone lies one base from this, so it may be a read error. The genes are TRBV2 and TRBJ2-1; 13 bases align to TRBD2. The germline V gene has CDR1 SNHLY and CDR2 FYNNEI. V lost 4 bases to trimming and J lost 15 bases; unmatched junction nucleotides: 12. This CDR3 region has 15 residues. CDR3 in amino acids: CASSAGTSGINGAFF. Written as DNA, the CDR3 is TGTGCCAGCAGTGCCGGGACTAGCGGGATAAACGGGGCGTTCTTC.

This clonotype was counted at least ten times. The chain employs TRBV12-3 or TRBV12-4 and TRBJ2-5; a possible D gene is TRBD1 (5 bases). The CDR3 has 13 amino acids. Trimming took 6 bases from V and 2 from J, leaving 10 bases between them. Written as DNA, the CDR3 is TGTGCCAGCAGCCTACAGGAGCAAGAGACCCAGTACTTC. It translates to CASSLQEQETQYF.

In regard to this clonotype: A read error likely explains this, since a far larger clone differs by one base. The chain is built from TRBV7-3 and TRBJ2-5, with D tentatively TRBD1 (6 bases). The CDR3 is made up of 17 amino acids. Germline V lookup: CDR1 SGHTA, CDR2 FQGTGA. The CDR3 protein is CASSQKLSRGSRETQHF. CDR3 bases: TGTGCCAGCAGCCAAAAATTGTCCAGGGGATCGAGGGAGACCCAGCACTTC.

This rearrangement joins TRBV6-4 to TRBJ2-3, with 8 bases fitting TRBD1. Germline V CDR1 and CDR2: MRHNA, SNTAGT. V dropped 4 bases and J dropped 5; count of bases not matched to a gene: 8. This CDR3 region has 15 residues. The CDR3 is CASSGGRGLGDTQYF. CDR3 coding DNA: TGTGCCAGCAGTGGCGGCAGGGGGCTTGGAGATACGCAGTATTTT.

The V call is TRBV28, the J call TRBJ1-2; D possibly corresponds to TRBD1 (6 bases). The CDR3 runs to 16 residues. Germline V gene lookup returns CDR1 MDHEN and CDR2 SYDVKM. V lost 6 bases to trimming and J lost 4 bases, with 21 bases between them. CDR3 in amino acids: CASSLPEGGDLYGYTF. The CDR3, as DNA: TGTGCCAGCAGCCTGCCGGAAGGGGGAGATCTCTATGGCTACACCTTC.

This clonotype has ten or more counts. CDR3 in DNA: TGCGCCAGCAGCTTGTACAGTTCCACCAATCAGCCCCAGCATTTT. Amino acids: CASSLYSSTNQPQHF. This chain links TRBV5-1 with TRBJ1-5; no reliable D call. Germline CDR1 is SGHRS and CDR2 is YFSETQ. Trimming shortened V by 1 base and J by 3 bases, and 11 bases separated the two germline ends. The CDR3 loop spans 15 amino acids.

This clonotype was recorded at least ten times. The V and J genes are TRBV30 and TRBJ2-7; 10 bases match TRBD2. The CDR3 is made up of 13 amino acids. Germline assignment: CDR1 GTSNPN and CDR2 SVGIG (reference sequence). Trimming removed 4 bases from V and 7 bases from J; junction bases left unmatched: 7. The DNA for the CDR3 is TGTGCCTGGATCCCTAGCGGGGGTCGAGAGCAGTACTTC. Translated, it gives CAWIPSGGREQYF.

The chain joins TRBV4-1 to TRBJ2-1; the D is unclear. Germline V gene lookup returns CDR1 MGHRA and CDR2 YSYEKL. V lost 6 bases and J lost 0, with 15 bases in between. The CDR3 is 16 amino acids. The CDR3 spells CASRKLQESSYNEQFF. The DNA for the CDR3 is TGCGCCAGCAGGAAACTTCAGGAAAGCTCCTACAATGAGCAGTTCTTC.

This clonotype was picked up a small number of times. The CDR3 bases are TGTGCCAGCAGCCATACCCGGGACCTAGCCTACAATGAGCAGTTCTTC. Its protein is CASSHTRDLAYNEQFF. The chain combines TRBV4-2 with TRBJ2-1; perhaps D is TRBD1 or TRBD2 (5 bases each). This CDR3 has 16 residues. The germline gives CDR1 LGHNA, CDR2 YNFKEQ. Trimming removed 3 bases at V and 2 bases at J, with 14 bases between.

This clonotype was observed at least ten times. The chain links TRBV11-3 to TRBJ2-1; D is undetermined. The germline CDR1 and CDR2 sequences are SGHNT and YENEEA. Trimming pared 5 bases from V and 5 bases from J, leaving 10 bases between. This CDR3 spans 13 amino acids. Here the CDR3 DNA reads TGTGCCAGCAGCCGTTGGAGAGACAATGAGCAGTTCTTC. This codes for CASSRWRDNEQFF.

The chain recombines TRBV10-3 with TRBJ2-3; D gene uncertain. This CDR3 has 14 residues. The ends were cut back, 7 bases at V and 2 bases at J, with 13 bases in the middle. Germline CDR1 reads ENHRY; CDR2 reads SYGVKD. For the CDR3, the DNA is TGTGCCATCACCCAGGTCCTCGCCACAGATACGCAGTATTTT. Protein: CAITQVLATDTQYF.

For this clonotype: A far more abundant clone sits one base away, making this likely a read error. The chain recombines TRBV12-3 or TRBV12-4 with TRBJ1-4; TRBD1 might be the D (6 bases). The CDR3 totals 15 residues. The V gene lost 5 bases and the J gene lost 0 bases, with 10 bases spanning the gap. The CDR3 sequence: CASSPHRATNEKLFF. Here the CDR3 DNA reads TGTGCCAGCAGTCCCCACAGGGCAACTAATGAAAAACTGTTTTTT.

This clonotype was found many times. CDR3 sequence (DNA): TGTGCCAGCAGTACCCGACGGGGGATTAGCACAGATACGCAGTATTTT. Amino acids: CASSTRRGISTDTQYF. The chain has TRBV27 and TRBJ2-3, with D possibly being TRBD2 (6 bases). The CDR3 has 16 residues. The germline V and J ends were trimmed by 5 bases and 0 bases, with 15 bases remaining between them. Per germline, CDR1 MNHEY and CDR2 SMNVEV (reference sequence).

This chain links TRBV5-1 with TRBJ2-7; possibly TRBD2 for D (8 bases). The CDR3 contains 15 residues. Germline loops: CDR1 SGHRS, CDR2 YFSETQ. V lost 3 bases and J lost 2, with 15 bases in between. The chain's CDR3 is CASSSGGTDTYEQYF. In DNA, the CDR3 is TGCGCCAGCAGCTCGGGGGGGACAGACACCTACGAGCAGTACTTC. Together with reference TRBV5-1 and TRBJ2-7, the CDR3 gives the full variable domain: KAGVTQTPRYLIKTRGQQVTLSCSPISGHRSVSWYQQTPGQGLQFLFEYFSETQRNKGNFPGRFSGRQFSNSRSEMNVSTLELGDSALYLCASSSGGTDTYEQYFGPGTRLTVT.

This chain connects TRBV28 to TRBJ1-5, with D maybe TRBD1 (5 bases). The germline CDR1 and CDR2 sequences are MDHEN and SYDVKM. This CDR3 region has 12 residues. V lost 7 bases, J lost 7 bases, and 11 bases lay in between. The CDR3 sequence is CASKAGNQPQHF. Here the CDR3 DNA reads TGTGCCAGCAAGGCAGGGAACCAGCCCCAGCATTTT. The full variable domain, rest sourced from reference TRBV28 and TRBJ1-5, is DVKVTQSSRYLVKRTGEKVFLECVQDMDHENMFWYRQDPGLGLRLIYFSYDVKMKEKGDIPEGYSVSREKKERFSLILESASTNQTSMYLCASKAGNQPQHFGDGTRLSIL.

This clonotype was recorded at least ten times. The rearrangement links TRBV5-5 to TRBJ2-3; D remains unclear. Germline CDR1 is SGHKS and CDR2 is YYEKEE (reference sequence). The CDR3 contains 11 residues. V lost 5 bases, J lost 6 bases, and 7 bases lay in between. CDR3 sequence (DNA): TGTGCCAGCAGGTCTGCGGATACGCAGTATTTT. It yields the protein CASRSADTQYF.

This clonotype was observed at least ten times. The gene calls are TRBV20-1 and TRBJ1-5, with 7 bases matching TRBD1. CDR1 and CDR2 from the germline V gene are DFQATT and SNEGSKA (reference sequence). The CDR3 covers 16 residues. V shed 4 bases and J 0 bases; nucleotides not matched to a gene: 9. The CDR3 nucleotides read TGCAGTGCTACACAACGACAGGGTTTTAGCAATCAGCCCCAGCATTTT. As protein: CSATQRQGFSNQPQHF.

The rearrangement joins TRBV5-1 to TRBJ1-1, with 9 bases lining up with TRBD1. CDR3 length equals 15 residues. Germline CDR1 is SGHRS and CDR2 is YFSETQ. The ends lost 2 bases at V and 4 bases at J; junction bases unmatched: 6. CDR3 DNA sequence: TGCGCCAGCAGCTTAGCGGGACAGGGCCTCACTGAAGCTTTCTTT. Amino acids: CASSLAGQGLTEAFF. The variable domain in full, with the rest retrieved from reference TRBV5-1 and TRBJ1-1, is KAGVTQTPRYLIKTRGQQVTLSCSPISGHRSVSWYQQTPGQGLQFLFEYFSETQRNKGNFPGRFSGRQFSNSRSEMNVSTLELGDSALYLCASSLAGQGLTEAFFGQGTRLTVV.

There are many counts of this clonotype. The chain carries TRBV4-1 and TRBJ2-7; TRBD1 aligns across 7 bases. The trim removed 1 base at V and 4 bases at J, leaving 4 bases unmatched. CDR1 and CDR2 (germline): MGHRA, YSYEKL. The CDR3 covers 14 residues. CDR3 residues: CASSQVGRGYEQYF. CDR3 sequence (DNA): TGCGCCAGCAGCCAAGTGGGCAGGGGGTACGAGCAGTACTTC.

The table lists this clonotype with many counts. This CDR3 reads CASSLGGVGQFF. The CDR3 DNA reads TGTGCCAGCAGCTTGGGGGGTGTTGGGCAGTTCTTC. This chain uses TRBV5-8 with TRBJ2-1; D remains unclear. From germline, CDR1 is SGHTS and CDR2 YDEGEE. Trimming shortened V by 0 bases and J by 12 bases, and 10 bases separated the two germline ends. This CDR3 contains 12 residues.

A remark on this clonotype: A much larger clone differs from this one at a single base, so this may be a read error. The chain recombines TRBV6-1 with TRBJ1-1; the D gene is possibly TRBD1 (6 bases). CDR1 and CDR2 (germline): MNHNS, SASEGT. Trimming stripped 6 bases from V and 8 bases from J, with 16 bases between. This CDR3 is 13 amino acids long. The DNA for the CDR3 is TGTGCCAGCAGCAAAGAGCGGGGGCCCGAAGCTTTCTTT. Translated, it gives CASSKERGPEAFF.